The 20 T cell receptor beta chains listed next were all sequenced from one sample in a study of brain T cells in children with intractable seizures. The protocol was immunoSEQ multiplex PCR, while the TCRdb copy is restricted to in-frame clones and leaves out a portion. The table records 110,000 or so clones, 94% of them present only once. Source: peripheral blood, taken at surgery. These receptor sequences come from a boy younger than two with hemimegalencephaly and intractable seizures.

V and J are TRBV6-5 and TRBJ1-2; maybe TRBD1 (6 bases). Trimming took 6 bases from V and 4 from J, leaving 15 bases between them. The CDR3 consists of 14 residues. Per germline, CDR1 MNHEY and CDR2 SVGAGI. CDR3: CASRNLQGVYGYTF. CDR3 nucleotides: TGTGCCAGCAGGAACCTACAGGGCGTCTATGGCTACACCTTC.

V usage is TRBV9 and J usage is TRBJ2-1; D is possibly TRBD2 (7 bases). The CDR3 covers 15 residues. Germline CDR1 and CDR2: SGDLS and YYNGEE. V was clipped by 4 bases and J by 7 bases, with 18 bases between them. CDR3: CASSPIRGRGNEQFF. Here the CDR3 DNA reads TGTGCCAGCAGCCCCATAAGGGGGAGGGGAAATGAGCAGTTCTTC.

This sequence joins TRBV6-1 and TRBJ2-7; D is undetermined. This CDR3 contains 15 residues. CDR1 is MNHNS and CDR2 is SASEGT in the germline V gene. The V and J ends lost 0 bases and 5 bases respectively, with 14 bases between them. The CDR3 nucleotides read TGTGCCAGCAGTGAAGCCTCGCGGCCCCGGGACGAGCAGTACTTC. Protein: CASSEASRPRDEQYF.

This clone was found once. J is TRBJ2-1 and V is TRBV5-4; either TRBD1 or TRBD2 may fit D (5 bases each). This CDR3 spans 18 amino acids. The ends were cut back, 6 bases at V and 8 bases at J, with 30 bases in the middle. Germline CDR1 reads SGHNT; CDR2 reads YYREEE (reference sequence). The CDR3 spells CASTTTPTGTPLGDEQFF. CDR3 coding DNA: TGTGCCAGCACCACAACCCCCACCGGGACCCCCCTCGGCGATGAGCAGTTCTTC.

CDR3 bases: TGTGCCAGCAGCCCAGGGTCGAACACTGAAGCTTTCTTT. Its protein product is CASSPGSNTEAFF. V gene TRBV4-2 combines with J gene TRBJ1-1, with D perhaps matching TRBD1 (5 bases). Germline V lookup: CDR1 LGHNA, CDR2 YNFKEQ. The CDR3 covers 13 residues. V lost 4 bases to trimming and J lost 1 base, with 7 bases between them.

V is TRBV5-1 and J is TRBJ1-1; no clear D gene. The germline CDR1 and CDR2 sequences are SGHRS and YFSETQ. The CDR3 loop spans 14 amino acids. Trimming shortened V by 7 bases and J by 6 bases, and 19 bases separated the two germline ends. CDR3 amino acids: CASATGPGGAEAFF. As DNA, the CDR3 is TGCGCCAGCGCCACGGGCCCCGGCGGCGCTGAAGCTTTCTTT.

The rearrangement joins TRBV6-5 to TRBJ2-3, with D tentatively TRBD1 or TRBD2 (6 bases each). This CDR3 is built from 14 residues. The V end was cut by 8 bases, the J end by 3 bases, with 15 bases between. Germline-derived CDR1 and CDR2 are MNHEY and SVGAGI. CDR3 in amino acids: CASEGGPQTDTQYF. In DNA form, the CDR3 reads TGTGCCAGCGAGGGGGGCCCGCAGACAGATACGCAGTATTTT.

The V and J genes are TRBV10-3 and TRBJ2-1; 8 nucleotides align to TRBD2. The length of the CDR3 is 16 residues. CDR1 ENHRY and CDR2 SYGVKD come from the germline V gene. J gave up 7 bases and V 3 bases, and 11 bases lay outside the gene matches. The CDR3 here is CAISEDPAGVGNEQFF. The CDR3 DNA follows: TGTGCCATCAGTGAAGATCCAGCGGGAGTCGGGAATGAGCAGTTCTTC.

The chain is built from TRBV10-3 and TRBJ1-5, with a tentative D call TRBD1 (6 bases). Germline CDR1 ENHRY, CDR2 SYGVKD. Trimming pared 6 bases from V and 0 bases from J, leaving 15 bases between. The length of the CDR3 is 16 residues. The CDR3 sequence: CAISPQGTLSNQPQHF. The CDR3 DNA reads as TGTGCCATCAGCCCCCAGGGGACCCTTAGCAATCAGCCCCAGCATTTT.

This rearrangement joins TRBV4-1 to TRBJ2-1; D is possibly TRBD2 (5 bases). The CDR3 has 19 amino acids. Germline CDR1 is MGHRA and CDR2 is YSYEKL. With 3 bases removed from V and 7 bases from J, the gap between germline ends came to 28 bases. The CDR3 DNA reads as TGCGCCAGCAGCCACGTGGGGTTGCCCGGTACTGCCGGGGTGAATGAGCAGTTCTTC. As protein: CASSHVGLPGTAGVNEQFF.

The J gene is TRBJ2-7, the V gene TRBV4-1, with 11 nucleotides matching TRBD2. J gave up 0 bases and V 1 base, and 2 bases lay outside the gene matches. This CDR3 spans 16 amino acids. Germline values: CDR1 MGHRA, CDR2 YSYEKL. DNA for the CDR3: TGCGCCAGCAGCCAAGGACTAGCGGGAAGCTCCTACGAGCAGTACTTC. This codes for CASSQGLAGSSYEQYF.

J is TRBJ1-6 and V is TRBV7-2; no firm D call. Deletions cut 1 base from V and 0 bases from J, with 4 bases between. Germline V lookup: CDR1 SGHTA, CDR2 FQGNSA. This CDR3 region has 15 residues. CDR3 loop: CASSLGPSYNSPLHF. Written as DNA, the CDR3 is TGTGCCAGCAGCTTAGGACCCTCCTATAATTCACCCCTCCACTTT.

In nucleotides, the CDR3 is TGTGCCAGTAGTACTCGACAGGTTTCGGGAGAGACCCAGTACTTC. It is translated as CASSTRQVSGETQYF. The V gene is TRBV19, the J gene TRBJ2-5, with D tentatively TRBD1 (6 bases). The CDR3 spans 15 residues. The V and J ends lost 4 bases and 4 bases respectively, with 16 bases between them. CDR1 and CDR2 from the germline V gene are LNHDA and SQIVND (reference sequence).

The chain carries TRBV28 and TRBJ1-5, with TRBD1 matching over 9 bases. Germline trimming cut 4 bases from V and 6 bases from J; bases unmatched to any gene: 7. CDR3 length: 15 amino acids. CDR1 is MDHEN and CDR2 is SYDVKM in the germline V gene. CDR3 protein: CASSSTGGAGQPQHF. DNA for the CDR3: TGTGCCAGCAGTTCTACAGGGGGCGCGGGTCAGCCCCAGCATTTT.

CDR3 nucleotide sequence: TGCGCCAGCAGCGGATCTACTAGCGTTCGTGCCGGGGAGCTGTTTTTT. Its translation: CASSGSTSVRAGELFF. The V call is TRBV5-1, the J call TRBJ2-2; 7 bases align to TRBD2. CDR1 and CDR2 (germline): SGHRS, YFSETQ. The CDR3 covers 16 residues. Trimming took 4 bases from V and 6 from J; bases not matched to a gene: 12. The full variable domain, with the rest looked up from reference TRBV5-1 and TRBJ2-2, is KAGVTQTPRYLIKTRGQQVTLSCSPISGHRSVSWYQQTPGQGLQFLFEYFSETQRNKGNFPGRFSGRQFSNSRSEMNVSTLELGDSALYLCASSGSTSVRAGELFFGEGSRLTVL.

This chain links TRBV10-2 with TRBJ1-2; 7 nucleotides align to TRBD1. This CDR3 comprises 13 residues. Germline loops: CDR1 WSHSY, CDR2 SAAADI. V dropped 9 bases and J dropped 2; count of bases not matched to a gene: 6. CDR3: CASNRGYNYGYTF. The CDR3 region has the DNA TGCGCCAGTAACAGGGGCTACAACTATGGCTACACCTTC.

The chain has TRBV7-9 and TRBJ2-7, with 7 bases identical to TRBD2. CDR3 length: 14 amino acids. After removal of 5 bases from V and 2 bases from J, the junction contained 6 bases not matched to a gene. Per germline, CDR1 SEHNR and CDR2 FQNEAQ (reference sequence). CDR3 protein: CASSRGEATYEQYF. The CDR3 region has the DNA TGTGCCAGCAGCCGGGGGGAAGCGACCTACGAGCAGTACTTC.

The V gene is TRBV9, the J gene TRBJ1-2; D unresolved. This CDR3 has 14 amino acids. V was clipped by 0 bases and J by 2 bases, with 8 bases between them. The germline V gene encodes CDR1 SGDLS and CDR2 YYNGEE. Here the CDR3 reads CASSVDYWNYGYTF. CDR3 nucleotide sequence: TGTGCCAGCAGCGTAGATTACTGGAACTATGGCTACACCTTC.

The chain has TRBV11-2 and TRBJ2-1; 9 bases match TRBD1. Trimming took 5 bases from V and 6 from J; bases not matched to a gene: 8. The germline gives CDR1 SGHAT, CDR2 FQNNGV. The CDR3 is 15 amino acids. The CDR3 here is CASSPGQGGSNEQFF. In DNA form, the CDR3 reads TGTGCCAGCAGCCCGGGACAGGGCGGAAGCAATGAGCAGTTCTTC. Full variable domain (outside the CDR3, taken from reference TRBV11-2 and TRBJ2-1): EAGVAQSPRYKIIEKRQSVAFWCNPISGHATLYWYQQILGQGPKLLIQFQNNGVVDDSQLPKDRFSAERLKGVDSTLKIQPAKLEDSAVYLCASSPGQGGSNEQFFGPGTRLTVL.

The chain recombines TRBV6-1 with TRBJ2-7; 10 positions match TRBD1. Looked up from germline, CDR1 is MNHNS and CDR2 is SASEGT. Trimming removed 3 bases from V and 5 bases from J; junction bases left unmatched: 4. The length of the CDR3 is 14 residues. The CDR3 DNA follows: TGTGCCAGCAGTGATGGGACAGGGGTTAACGAGCAGTACTTC. Protein sequence: CASSDGTGVNEQYF.